This T cell receptor (beta chain) is from a study of T cell responses to AZD1222 COVID-19 vaccine. The table came from immunoSEQ multiplex PCR; TCRdb's copy has only in-frame clones and leaves some out. The sample has 200,000 or so clones, about 90% seen once. CDR1 SGHNT and CDR2 YYREEE come from the germline V gene (reference sequence). V was clipped by 2 bases and J by 6 bases, with 11 bases between them. The CDR3 totals 14 residues. V is TRBV5-4 and J is TRBJ1-4; D gene ambiguous. This receptor was identified in an adult in good health. The sequenced sample was peripheral blood, obtained on day 0 of MenACWY control vaccination. In DNA form, the CDR3 reads TGTGCCAGCAGCTTCGGGAGGCGGGATGAAAAACTGTTTTTT. Its translation: CASSFGRRDEKLFF.